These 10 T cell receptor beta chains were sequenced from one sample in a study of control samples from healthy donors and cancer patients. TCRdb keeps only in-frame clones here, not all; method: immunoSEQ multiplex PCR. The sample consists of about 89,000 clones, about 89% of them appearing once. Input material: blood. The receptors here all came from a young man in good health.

The CDR3 DNA follows: TGTGCCAGCAGCTTTGATGGGCAGGTTCTTTATGGCTACACCTTC. Protein: CASSFDGQVLYGYTF. The chain is built from TRBV7-9 and TRBJ1-2; D is uncertain. The germline V gene has CDR1 SEHNR and CDR2 FQNEAQ (reference sequence). The CDR3 consists of 15 residues. The V and J ends lost 3 bases and 5 bases respectively, with 16 bases between them. Full variable domain (outside the CDR3, taken from reference TRBV7-9 and TRBJ1-2): DTGVSQNPRHKITKRGQNVTFRCDPISEHNRLYWYRQTLGQGPEFLTYFQNEAQLEKSRLLSDRFSAERPKGSFSTLEIQRTEQGDSAMYLCASSFDGQVLYGYTFGSGTRLTVV.

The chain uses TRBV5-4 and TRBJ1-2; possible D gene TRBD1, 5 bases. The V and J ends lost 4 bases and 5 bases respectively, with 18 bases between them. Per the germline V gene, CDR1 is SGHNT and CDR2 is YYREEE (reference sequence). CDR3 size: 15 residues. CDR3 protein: CASSPEGRVEYGYTF. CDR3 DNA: TGTGCCAGCAGCCCTGAGGGGAGGGTGGAGTATGGCTACACCTTC.

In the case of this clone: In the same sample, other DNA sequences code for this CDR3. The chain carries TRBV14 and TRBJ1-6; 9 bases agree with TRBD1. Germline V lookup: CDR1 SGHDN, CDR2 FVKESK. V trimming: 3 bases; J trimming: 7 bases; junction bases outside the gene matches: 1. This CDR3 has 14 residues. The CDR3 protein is CASSQDRGNSPLHF. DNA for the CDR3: TGTGCCAGCAGCCAGGACAGGGGCAATTCACCCCTCCACTTT.

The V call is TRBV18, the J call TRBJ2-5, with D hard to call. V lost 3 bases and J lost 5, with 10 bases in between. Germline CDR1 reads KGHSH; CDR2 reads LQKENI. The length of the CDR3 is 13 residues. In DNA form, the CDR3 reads TGTGCCAGCTCACCTTCCGGTAGGGAGACCCAGTACTTC. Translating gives CASSPSGRETQYF.

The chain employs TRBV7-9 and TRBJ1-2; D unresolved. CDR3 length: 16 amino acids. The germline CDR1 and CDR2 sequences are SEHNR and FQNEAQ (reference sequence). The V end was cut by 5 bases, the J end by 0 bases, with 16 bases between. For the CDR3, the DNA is TGTGCCAGCAGCCCGGACGGCTTTTTAGCTAACTATGGCTACACCTTC. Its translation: CASSPDGFLANYGYTF.

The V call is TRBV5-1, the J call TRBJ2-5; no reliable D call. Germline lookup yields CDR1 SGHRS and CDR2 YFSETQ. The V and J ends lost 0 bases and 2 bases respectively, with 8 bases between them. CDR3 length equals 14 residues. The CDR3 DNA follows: TGCGCCAGCAGCTTGGGACGGCTACAAGAGACCCAGTACTTC. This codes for CASSLGRLQETQYF. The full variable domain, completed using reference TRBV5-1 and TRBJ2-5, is KAGVTQTPRYLIKTRGQQVTLSCSPISGHRSVSWYQQTPGQGLQFLFEYFSETQRNKGNFPGRFSGRQFSNSRSEMNVSTLELGDSALYLCASSLGRLQETQYFGPGTRLLVL.

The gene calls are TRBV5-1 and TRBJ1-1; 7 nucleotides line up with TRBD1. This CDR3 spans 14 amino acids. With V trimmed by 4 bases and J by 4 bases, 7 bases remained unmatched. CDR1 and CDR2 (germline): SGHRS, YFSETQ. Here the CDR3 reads CASSLRQGPTEAFF. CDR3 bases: TGCGCCAGCAGCCTGAGACAGGGACCCACTGAAGCTTTCTTT.

The CDR3, as DNA: TGCGCCAGCAGCCCTGGGGCCGTATTAGGGGGGGCCCAGTACTTC. Encoded protein: CASSPGAVLGGAQYF. This rearrangement joins TRBV5-1 to TRBJ2-5, with D possibly matching TRBD2 (7 bases). This CDR3 is built from 15 residues. Trimming took off 4 bases at V and 9 bases at J, with 22 bases between the two ends. Germline CDR1 reads SGHRS; CDR2 reads YFSETQ.

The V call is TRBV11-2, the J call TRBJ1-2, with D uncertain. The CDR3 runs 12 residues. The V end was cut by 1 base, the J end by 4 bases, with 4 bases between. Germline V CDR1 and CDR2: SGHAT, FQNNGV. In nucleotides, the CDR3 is TGTGCCAGCAGCTTAGCCTTCTATGGCTACACCTTC. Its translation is CASSLAFYGYTF.

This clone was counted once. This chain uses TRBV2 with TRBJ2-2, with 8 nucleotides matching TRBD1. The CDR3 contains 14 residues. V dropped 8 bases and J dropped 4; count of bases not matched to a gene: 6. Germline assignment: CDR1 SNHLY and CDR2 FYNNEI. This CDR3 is CASLDRGLTGELFF. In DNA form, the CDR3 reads TGTGCCAGCCTAGACAGGGGTCTCACCGGGGAGCTGTTTTTT.